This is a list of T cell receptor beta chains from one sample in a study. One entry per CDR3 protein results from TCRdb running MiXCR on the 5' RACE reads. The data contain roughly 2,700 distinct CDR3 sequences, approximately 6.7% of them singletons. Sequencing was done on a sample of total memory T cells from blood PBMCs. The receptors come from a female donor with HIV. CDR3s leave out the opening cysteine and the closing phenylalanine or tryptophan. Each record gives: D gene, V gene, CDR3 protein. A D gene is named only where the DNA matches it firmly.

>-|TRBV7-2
ASSPPRGETQY
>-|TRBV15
ATSRHVGFQANSPLH
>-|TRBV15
ATSSRGANQPQH
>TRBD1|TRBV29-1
SVGQGADYT
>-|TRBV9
ASSPLNEQF
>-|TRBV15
ATSSEGLYGYT
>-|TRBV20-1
SARWTVNYGYT
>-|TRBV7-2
ASSSQGLTNEKLF
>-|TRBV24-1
ATGGGTESTDTQY
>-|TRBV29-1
SVVPSGPGTDTQY
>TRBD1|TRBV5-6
ASSNNRGLNGELF
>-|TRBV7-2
ASSRGGAGTEAF
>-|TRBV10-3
AISGSYGEQF
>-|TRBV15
ATSRGDTRFRNQPQH
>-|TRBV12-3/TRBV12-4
ASSPQGLGNTIY
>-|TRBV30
AWTYSGTTEAF
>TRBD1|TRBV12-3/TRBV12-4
AGKTGEADTQY
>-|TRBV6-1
ASSTVRGYGYT
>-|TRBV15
ATSRDDSSPLH
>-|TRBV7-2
ASSLKTGANVLT
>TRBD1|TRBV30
AWSGVGTGGRSEQF
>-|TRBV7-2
ASSPPDYGYT
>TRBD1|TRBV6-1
ASTETGRINEKLF
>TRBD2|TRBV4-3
ASSQESSGASF
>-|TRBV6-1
ASSSMWPGNTIY
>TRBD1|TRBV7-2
ASSPDRVNADTQY
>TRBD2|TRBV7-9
ANSLAGTSGTGELF
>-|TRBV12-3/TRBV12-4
ASSGAAQGSSYNEQF
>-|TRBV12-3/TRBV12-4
ASSPRTDPSRSAQH